The 5 T cell receptor beta chains reported below all come from one sample, sequenced in a study of vaccination and CD4 T cells after COVID-19. Their cognate antigens are unknown. Treatment of the sample: roughly 10-day PBMC culture with coronavirus spike peptide pools or control peptides (ViraFEST assay). Researchers used the Oncomine TCR Beta short-read assay to sequence DNA from cultured CD4+ T cells. A single record per CDR3 protein comes from TCRdb applying MiXCR to the PCR reads. This sample carries about 20,000 distinct CDR3 sequences, about 50% of them seen once, and the ten largest clones take 6.5% to 8.5%. What was sequenced was CD4+ T cells from blood, cultured in vitro. The receptor source for this set is a human donor who had recovered from COVID-19.

The chain combines TRBV7-2 with TRBJ2-3; maybe TRBD2 (7 bases). This CDR3 has 18 residues. The germline CDR1 and CDR2 sequences are SGHTA and FQGNSA. The germline V and J ends were trimmed by 5 bases and 0 bases, with 21 bases remaining between them. The DNA for the CDR3 is TGTGCCAGCAGCGTTCGTTTTGGGGGGGGCCCCAGCACAGATACGCAGTATTTT. Residues: CASSVRFGGGPSTDTQYF.

This chain joins TRBV10-1 and TRBJ2-3; D is uncertain. V lost 0 bases, J lost 2 bases, and 9 bases lay in between. The germline gives CDR1 WNHNN, CDR2 SYGVQD (reference sequence). This CDR3 has 15 amino acids. The CDR3 spells CASSESLATTDTQYF. DNA of the CDR3: TGCGCCAGCAGTGAGTCTTTGGCAACCACAGATACGCAGTATTTT.

The chain uses TRBV28 and TRBJ1-2; D gene uncertain. Germline lookup yields CDR1 MDHEN and CDR2 SYDVKM. V was shortened by 5 bases and J by 7 bases, with 17 bases between the two germline ends. The CDR3 length is 14 residues. The CDR3 loop reads CASSTVREGLGYTF. In DNA, the CDR3 is TGTGCCAGCAGTACCGTCCGGGAGGGCCTTGGCTACACCTTC.

This clonotype has just one count. V is TRBV5-1 and J is TRBJ2-5, with D uncertain. The germline V gene has CDR1 SGHRS and CDR2 YFSETQ. The CDR3 is made up of 14 amino acids. Trimming removed 3 bases from V and 1 base from J, with 10 bases in between. CDR3 protein: CASSWGVSQETQYF. CDR3 nucleotides: TGCGCCAGCAGCTGGGGTGTCAGCCAAGAGACCCAGTACTTC.

About this clonotype itself: The junction departs from germline at one end; a sequencing error may be responsible. This chain joins TRBV6-4 and TRBJ2-3; TRBD1 agrees at 8 bases. Germline V lookup: CDR1 MRHNA, CDR2 SNTAGT. CDR3 length: 15 residues. CDR3 nucleotides: TGCGCCAGCAGTCCCCAGGGGGCCAGCACAGATACGCAGTATTTT. It translates to CASSPQGASTDTQYF.